Shown below are 12 T cell receptor beta chains from a single sample sequenced in a study of blood T cell repertoires in COVID-19 (dated by TCRdb to about 2020). Receptor libraries were prepared by the immunoSEQ multiplex PCR assay. TCRdb took this table from immuneACCESS and kept in-frame rearrangements with V and J called. Such tables lack part of the clones; where checked against another copy, unresolved V genes explain under half of the gap, and the rest is unexplained. Present in this sample are about 430,000 clones, about 88% of which were seen just once. The leading ten clones occupy less than 1.5% of the sample. The sequenced material came from PBMCs or T cells enriched from blood (not recorded which). Every receptor here comes from a woman between 18 and 29 years old who had been exposed to COVID-19.

V is TRBV5-6 and J is TRBJ2-7; D remains ambiguous. The CDR3 runs to 11 residues. V lost 2 bases to trimming and J lost 3 bases, with 3 bases between them. CDR1 is SGHDT and CDR2 is YYEEEE in the germline V gene. CDR3 DNA sequence: TGTGCCAGCAGCTTCCTCTACGAGCAGTACTTC. The encoded protein is CASSFLYEQYF.

The table lists this clone with a few counts. The CDR3 loop reads CASSQEGWGGPDPYNEQFF. Here the CDR3 DNA reads TGCGCCAGCAGCCAAGAGGGCTGGGGGGGCCCCGACCCCTACAATGAGCAGTTCTTC. This rearrangement joins TRBV4-3 to TRBJ2-1, with D possibly being TRBD2 (7 bases). Germline-derived CDR1 and CDR2 are LGHNA and YSLEER. The CDR3 runs to 19 residues. Trimming cost V 0 bases and J 2 bases, with 20 bases left between them.

The chain joins TRBV14 to TRBJ1-3, with D hard to call. This CDR3 is 18 amino acids long. Germline V gene sequence: CDR1 SGHDN, CDR2 FVKESK. The V and J ends lost 3 bases and 3 bases respectively, with 21 bases between them. CDR3 DNA: TGTGCCAGCAGCCAGGGCCCGCCGGCCGCGTTTAGTGGAAACACCATATATTTT. Translating it yields CASSQGPPAAFSGNTIYF.

This chain connects TRBV5-1 to TRBJ1-1; 12 bases agree with TRBD1. This CDR3 spans 18 amino acids. The ends lost 4 bases at V and 1 base at J; junction bases unmatched: 11. The germline V gene encodes CDR1 SGHRS and CDR2 YFSETQ. The CDR3 loop reads CASSLEPGQGARNTEAFF. In nucleotides, the CDR3 is TGCGCCAGCAGCCTCGAACCGGGACAGGGGGCGCGGAACACTGAAGCTTTCTTT.

Here the CDR3 reads CATSSNPQGAGQPQHF. CDR3 DNA: TGTGCCACCAGCAGTAATCCCCAGGGGGCGGGTCAGCCCCAGCATTTT. The genes are TRBV15 and TRBJ1-5, with 8 bases lining up with TRBD1. Trimming removed 3 bases from V and 6 bases from J; junction bases left unmatched: 10. The CDR3 spans 16 residues. Per germline, CDR1 LNHNV and CDR2 YYDKDF (reference sequence). Looking up the rest from reference TRBV15 and TRBJ1-5 gives the full variable domain: DAMVIQNPRYQVTQFGKPVTLSCSQTLNHNVMYWYQQKSSQAPKLLFHYYDKDFNNEADTPDNFQSRRPNTSFCFLDIRSPGLGDTAMYLCATSSNPQGAGQPQHFGDGTRLSIL.

CDR3 sequence: CASSFTIRTGKNQPQHF. The CDR3 DNA reads as TGTGCCAGCAGCTTTACCATTAGGACAGGGAAGAATCAGCCCCAGCATTTT. The rearrangement links TRBV7-2 to TRBJ1-5; 8 bases match TRBD1. CDR1 and CDR2 (germline): SGHTA, FQGNSA. Trimming cost V 3 bases and J 4 bases; bases outside gene matches: 11. This CDR3 has 17 residues.

The genes are TRBV9 and TRBJ2-3; maybe TRBD2 (5 bases). Trimming took 1 base from V and 1 from J, leaving 7 bases between them. Germline values: CDR1 SGDLS, CDR2 YYNGEE. The CDR3 extends over 14 amino acids. The CDR3 DNA is TGTGCCAGCAGCGTACAAGCGGGCACAGATACGCAGTATTTT. Its protein product is CASSVQAGTDTQYF. The full variable domain, with the rest looked up from reference TRBV9 and TRBJ2-3, is DSGVTQTPKHLITATGQRVTLRCSPRSGDLSVYWYQQSLDQGLQFLIQYYNGEERAKGNILERFSAQQFPDLHSELNLSSLELGDSALYFCASSVQAGTDTQYFGPGTRLTVL.

This clone was detected once. The J gene is TRBJ1-4, the V gene TRBV6-5; TRBD1 aligns across 11 bases. CDR3 size: 14 residues. The trim removed 7 bases at V and 11 bases at J, leaving 9 bases unmatched. From germline, CDR1 is MNHEY and CDR2 SVGAGI. The CDR3 spells CASTPGQGAEKLFF. The CDR3 nucleotides read TGTGCCAGCACTCCTGGACAGGGGGCTGAGAAACTGTTTTTT.

Notes on this clone: Other nucleotide sequences from this sample produce the same CDR3. This chain links TRBV5-4 with TRBJ2-3; 13 bases agree with TRBD2. V dropped 5 bases and J dropped 4; count of bases not matched to a gene: 7. The CDR3 is 16 amino acids. Germline lookup yields CDR1 SGHNT and CDR2 YYREEE (reference sequence). This CDR3 reads CASSLGLAGASDTQYF. The DNA of the CDR3 is TGTGCCAGCAGTTTAGGACTAGCGGGGGCCTCAGATACGCAGTATTTT.

V and J are TRBV7-2 and TRBJ1-1; TRBD1 agrees at 7 bases. V trimming: 7 bases; J trimming: 5 bases; junction bases outside the gene matches: 1. This CDR3 is built from 11 residues. From germline, CDR1 is SGHTA and CDR2 FQGNSA. The CDR3 reads CASTRGTEAFF. CDR3 coding DNA: TGTGCCAGCACCAGGGGGACTGAAGCTTTCTTT.

The V gene is TRBV7-2, the J gene TRBJ1-1; tentative D call: TRBD1 (6 bases). The V and J ends lost 2 bases and 1 base respectively, with 14 bases between them. The CDR3 is made up of 16 amino acids. Germline values: CDR1 SGHTA, CDR2 FQGNSA. The CDR3 DNA is TGTGCCAGCAGCTTAAGGGGGTGGGCGGAGAACACTGAAGCTTTCTTT. Translating gives CASSLRGWAENTEAFF.

This rearrangement joins TRBV7-2 to TRBJ2-7; 13 positions match TRBD2. Germline V CDR1 and CDR2: SGHTA, FQGNSA. With 2 bases clipped from V and 0 bases from J, the junction kept 4 bases outside the gene matches. This CDR3 is 17 amino acids long. CDR3 in amino acids: CASSLRGTSGASYEQYF. For the CDR3, the DNA is TGTGCCAGCAGCTTACGAGGGACTAGCGGGGCCTCCTACGAGCAGTACTTC.